This T cell receptor beta chain was captured in a study of blood T cells in healthy people across ages. Study findings and constraints: Per-million-T-cell TCR beta diversity fell roughly linearly with age. Naive T cell percentage by flow cytometry tracked strongly with beta diversity.

Trimming left V 1 base short and J 3 bases short, with 7 bases between. CDR1 is LGHNA, CDR2 YNFKEQ, per germline. The CDR3 is 15 amino acids. This clonotype was picked up one time. What it binds is unknown. Primed by a sample-barcoded 5' primer and a J-beta primer mix, a second PCR proceeded for about 6 to 12 cycles. Each sample yielded at least 2.5 million CDR3-containing paired-end reads. TCRdb re-analysed the 5' RACE reads in MiXCR, keeping a single row per CDR3 protein. The sample lists hundreds of thousands of distinct CDR3 sequences, over 40% occurring once. The sequencing sample was made of blood. This receptor was identified in a woman aged 80 or over in good health. The gene calls are TRBV4-2 and TRBJ1-6; no firm D call. The CDR3 bases are TGTGCCAGCAGCCAAGGACAAGGCTATAATTCACCCCTCCACTTT. This gives the protein CASSQGQGYNSPLHF.